Below are 3 T cell receptor beta chains sequenced from a single sample in a study of blood T cell repertoires in COVID-19 (dated by TCRdb to between 2020 and 2021). Library construction relied on the immunoSEQ multiplex PCR assay. Held by TCRdb, this immuneACCESS table contains in-frame sequences only and omits some clones. Under half of the omission traces to an unresolved V gene where checked; the cause of the rest is unknown. Recorded for this sample are about 170,000 clones; around 83% of them occurred a single time. Clones ranked in the top ten supply 3.6% of the sample. Sequencing input: PBMCs or T cells enriched from blood (not recorded which). These receptors all stem from a woman aged 45 to 65 in a cohort exposed to, infected with or recovered from COVID-19 (not recorded which).

This chain joins TRBV28 and TRBJ2-7; a possible D gene is TRBD2 (6 bases). The germline V and J ends were trimmed by 10 bases and 3 bases, with 13 bases remaining between them. The CDR3 is 12 amino acids. CDR1 MDHEN and CDR2 SYDVKM come from the germline V gene. CDR3 nucleotide sequence: TGTGCCACCTCCGGGAGTGTCTACGAGCAGTACTTC. This gives the protein CATSGSVYEQYF. The variable domain in full, with the rest retrieved from reference TRBV28 and TRBJ2-7, is DVKVTQSSRYLVKRTGEKVFLECVQDMDHENMFWYRQDPGLGLRLIYFSYDVKMKEKGDIPEGYSVSREKKERFSLILESASTNQTSMYLCATSGSVYEQYFGPGTRLTVT.

This clone showed up just a few times. The chain has TRBV3-1 (or the pseudogene TRBV3-2) and TRBJ2-3, with TRBD2 matching 7 bases. Germline-derived CDR1 and CDR2 are LGHDT and YNNKEL (reference sequence). There are 16 residues in the CDR3. Unmatched junction bases numbered 11, after V lost 4 bases and J lost 4 bases. As DNA, the CDR3 is TGTGCCAGCAGCCCTCAACTAGCGCGGTGGGCAGATACGCAGTATTTT. Amino acid sequence: CASSPQLARWADTQYF.

This sequence joins TRBV6-2 or TRBV6-3 and TRBJ2-7, with 8 bases matching TRBD1. This CDR3 is built from 15 residues. Trimming cost V 0 bases and J 2 bases; bases outside gene matches: 3. Germline lookup yields CDR1 MNHEY and CDR2 SVGEGT. The CDR3: CASSYSRQGTYEQYF. As DNA, the CDR3 is TGTGCCAGCAGTTACTCGAGACAGGGGACCTACGAGCAGTACTTC.